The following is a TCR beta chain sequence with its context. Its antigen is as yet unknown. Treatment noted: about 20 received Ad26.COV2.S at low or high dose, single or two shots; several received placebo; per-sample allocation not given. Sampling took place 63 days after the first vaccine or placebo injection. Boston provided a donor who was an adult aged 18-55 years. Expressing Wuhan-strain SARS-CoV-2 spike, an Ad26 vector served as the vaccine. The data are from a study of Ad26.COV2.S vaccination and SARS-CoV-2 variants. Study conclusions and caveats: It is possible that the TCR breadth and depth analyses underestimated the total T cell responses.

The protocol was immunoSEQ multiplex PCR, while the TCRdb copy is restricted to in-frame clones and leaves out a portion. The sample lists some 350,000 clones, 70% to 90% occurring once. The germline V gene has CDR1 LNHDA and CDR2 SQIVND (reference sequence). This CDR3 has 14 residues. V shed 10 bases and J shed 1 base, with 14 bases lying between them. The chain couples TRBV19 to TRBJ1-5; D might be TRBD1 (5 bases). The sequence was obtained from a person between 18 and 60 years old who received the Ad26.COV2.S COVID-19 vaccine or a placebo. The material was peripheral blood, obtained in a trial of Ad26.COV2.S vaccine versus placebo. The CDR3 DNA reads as TGTGCCACCCGGGGGGGAACCAGCAATCAGCCCCAGCATTTT. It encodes CATRGGTSNQPQHF.